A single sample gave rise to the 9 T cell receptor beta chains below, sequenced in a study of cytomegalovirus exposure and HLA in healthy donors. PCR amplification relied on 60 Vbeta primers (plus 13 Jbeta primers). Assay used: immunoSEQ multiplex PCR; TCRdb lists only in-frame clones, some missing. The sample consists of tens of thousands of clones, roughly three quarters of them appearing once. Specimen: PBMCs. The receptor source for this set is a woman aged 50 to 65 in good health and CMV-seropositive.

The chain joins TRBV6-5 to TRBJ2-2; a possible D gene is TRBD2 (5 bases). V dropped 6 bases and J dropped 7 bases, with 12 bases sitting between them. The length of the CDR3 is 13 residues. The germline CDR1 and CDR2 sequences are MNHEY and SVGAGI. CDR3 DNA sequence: TGTGCCAGCAGGGTCGGAGGCATCGGGGAGCTGTTTTTT. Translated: CASRVGGIGELFF.

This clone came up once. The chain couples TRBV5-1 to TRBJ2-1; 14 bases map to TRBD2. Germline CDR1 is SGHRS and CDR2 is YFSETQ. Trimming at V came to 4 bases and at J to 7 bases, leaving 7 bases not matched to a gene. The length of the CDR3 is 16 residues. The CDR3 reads CASSRLAGGPGNEQFF. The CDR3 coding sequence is TGCGCCAGCAGCCGACTAGCGGGAGGGCCTGGGAATGAGCAGTTCTTC.

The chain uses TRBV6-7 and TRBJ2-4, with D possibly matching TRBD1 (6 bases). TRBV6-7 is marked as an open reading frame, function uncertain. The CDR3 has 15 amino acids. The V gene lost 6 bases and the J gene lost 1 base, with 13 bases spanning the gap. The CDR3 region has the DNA TGTGCCAGCAGGGGGGCGAGGACTGCCAAAAACATTCAGTACTTC. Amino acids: CASRGARTAKNIQYF.

The DNA for the CDR3 is TGCAGTGTGAGGGGGCCTCTCGAGCAGTACTTC. As protein: CSVRGPLEQYF. The chain employs TRBV20-1 and TRBJ2-5; 7 bases map to TRBD1. TRBJ2-7 explains the end of the DNA better; the J call may be wrong. This CDR3 region has 11 residues. The germline gives CDR1 DFQATT, CDR2 SNEGSKA (reference sequence).

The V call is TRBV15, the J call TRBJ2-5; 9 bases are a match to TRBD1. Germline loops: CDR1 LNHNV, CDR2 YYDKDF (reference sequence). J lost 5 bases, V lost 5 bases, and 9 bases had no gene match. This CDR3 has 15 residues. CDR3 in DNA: TGTGCCACCAGCTCTCCCGGGACAGGGTGGGAGACCCAGTACTTC. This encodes CATSSPGTGWETQYF.

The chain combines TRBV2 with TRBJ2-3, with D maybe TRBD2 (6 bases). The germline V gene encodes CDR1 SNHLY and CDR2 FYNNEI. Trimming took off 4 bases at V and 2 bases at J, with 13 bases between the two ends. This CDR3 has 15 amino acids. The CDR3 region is CASSVEGRYTDTQYF. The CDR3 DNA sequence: TGTGCCAGCAGTGTTGAAGGGAGGTACACAGATACGCAGTATTTT.

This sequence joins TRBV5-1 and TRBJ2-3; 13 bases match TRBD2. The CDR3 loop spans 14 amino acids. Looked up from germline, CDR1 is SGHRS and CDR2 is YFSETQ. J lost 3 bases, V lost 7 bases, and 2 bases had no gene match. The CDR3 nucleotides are TGCGCCAGCCGGGGACTAGCGGGGACAGATACGCAGTATTTT. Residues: CASRGLAGTDTQYF.

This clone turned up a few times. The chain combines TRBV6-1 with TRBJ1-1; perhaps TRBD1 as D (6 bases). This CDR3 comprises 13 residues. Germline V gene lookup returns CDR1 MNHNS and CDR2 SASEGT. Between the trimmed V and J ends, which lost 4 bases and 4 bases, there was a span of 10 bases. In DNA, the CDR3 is TGTGCCAGCAGTGTGACAGGTCTCACTGAAGCTTTCTTT. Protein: CASSVTGLTEAFF.

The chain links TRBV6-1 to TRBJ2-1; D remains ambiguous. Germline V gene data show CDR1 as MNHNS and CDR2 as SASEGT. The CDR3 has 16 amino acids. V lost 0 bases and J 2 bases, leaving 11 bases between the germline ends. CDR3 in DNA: TGTGCCAGCAGTGAAGCGTGGGCACCTCCCTACAATGAGCAGTTCTTC. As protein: CASSEAWAPPYNEQFF.